This passage covers 8 T cell receptor beta chains from one sample sequenced in a study of blood T cell repertoires in COVID-19. Libraries were prepared by immunoSEQ multiplex PCR; TCRdb keeps only in-frame clonotypes and omits some of them. The sample lists 50,000 to 60,000 clones; approximately 85% were seen once. Sequencing input: peripheral blood. The source of these receptors is a human donor in a cohort sampled during active COVID-19.

The gene calls are TRBV14 and TRBJ1-2; a weak D match, TRBD1 (5 bases). This CDR3 is built from 14 residues. CDR1 is SGHDN, CDR2 FVKESK, per germline. Trimming left V 6 bases short and J 3 bases short, with 14 bases between. The CDR3 loop is CASSTQGTYYGYTF. The CDR3 nucleotides read TGTGCCAGCAGTACCCAGGGAACCTACTATGGCTACACCTTC. The whole variable domain, remainder taken from reference TRBV14 and TRBJ1-2, is EAGVTQFPSHSVIEKGQTVTLRCDPISGHDNLYWYRRVMGKEIKFLLHFVKESKQDESGMPNNRFLAERTGGTYSTLKVQPAELEDSGVYFCASSTQGTYYGYTFGSGTRLTVV.

In DNA, the CDR3 is TGTGCCAGCAGCCCGTGGACTAGTGCGTCAGATACGCAGTATTTT. It codes for CASSPWTSASDTQYF. The chain joins TRBV7-2 to TRBJ2-3, with 7 positions matching TRBD2. The CDR3 is 15 amino acids. Germline V gene lookup returns CDR1 SGHTA and CDR2 FQGNSA. The V and J ends lost 5 bases and 4 bases, in that order; junction bases with no gene match: 9.

This clone came up a few times. The chain joins TRBV6-5 to TRBJ2-3; 7 bases map to TRBD1. This CDR3 has 15 residues. Germline lookup yields CDR1 MNHEY and CDR2 SVGAGI. V gave up 4 bases and J gave up 4 bases; unmatched junction bases: 8. This CDR3 is CASSLGQWAADTQYF. The DNA for the CDR3 is TGTGCCAGCAGTTTGGGACAGTGGGCGGCAGATACGCAGTATTTT.

The gene calls are TRBV7-9 and TRBJ2-7, with 7 bases identical to TRBD1. The V gene's germline CDR1 is SEHNR and CDR2 FQNEAQ (reference sequence). Germline trimming cut 1 base from V and 2 bases from J; bases unmatched to any gene: 5. There are 15 residues in the CDR3. The CDR3 region is CASSLEPRGTYEQYF. CDR3 nucleotide sequence: TGTGCCAGCAGCTTAGAGCCCAGGGGGACCTACGAGCAGTACTTC. The full variable domain, its missing parts supplied by reference TRBV7-9 and TRBJ2-7, is DTGVSQNPRHKITKRGQNVTFRCDPISEHNRLYWYRQTLGQGPEFLTYFQNEAQLEKSRLLSDRFSAERPKGSFSTLEIQRTEQGDSAMYLCASSLEPRGTYEQYFGPGTRLTVT.

The rearrangement uses TRBV15 and TRBJ2-3; a possible D gene is TRBD2 (5 bases). This CDR3 has 15 amino acids. Trimming removed 4 bases from V and 2 bases from J, with 13 bases in between. From germline, CDR1 is LNHNV and CDR2 YYDKDF (reference sequence). Here the CDR3 DNA reads TGTGCCACCAGCACACTAGTGGGAGCCACAGATACGCAGTATTTT. Translated: CATSTLVGATDTQYF.

The chain carries TRBV5-1 and TRBJ2-1; 8 nucleotides agree with TRBD2. Germline V gene sequence: CDR1 SGHRS, CDR2 YFSETQ. The CDR3 is 18 amino acids. The ends lost 0 bases at V and 0 bases at J; junction bases unmatched: 8. CDR3 amino acids: CASSLVGGRISSYNEQFF. The CDR3 DNA sequence: TGCGCCAGCAGCTTGGTGGGCGGGAGGATAAGCTCCTACAATGAGCAGTTCTTC.

The chain uses TRBV4-2 and TRBJ1-1, with 9 bases aligning to TRBD1. The V gene end was trimmed by 1 base and the J gene end by 4 bases; junction bases not matched to a gene: 4. There are 15 residues in the CDR3. In germline, CDR1 is LGHNA, CDR2 YNFKEQ. CDR3 in DNA: TGTGCCAGCAGCCAAGGGGACAGGGAAATCACTGAAGCTTTCTTT. Its protein product is CASSQGDREITEAFF.

The gene calls are TRBV2 and TRBJ1-1; tentatively, D is TRBD1 (5 bases). There are 20 residues in the CDR3. The germline V and J ends were trimmed by 0 bases and 6 bases, with 29 bases remaining between them. Germline V gene lookup returns CDR1 SNHLY and CDR2 FYNNEI. In nucleotides, the CDR3 is TGTGCCAGCAGTGAAGCGATAGGTTATACACATCCAGGGTTGAAGGCTGAAGCTTTCTTT. This codes for CASSEAIGYTHPGLKAEAFF.